Presented here are 5 T cell receptor beta chains from one specimen sequenced in a study of early T cells in non-severe SARS-CoV-2 infection. TCRdb reprocessed the 5' RACE reads via MiXCR and lists one record per CDR3 protein. The top ten hold about 6.4% of the sample, which has approximately 65,000 distinct CDR3 sequences, around 9.9% seen once. The sample comprised whole blood. These TCRs come from an adult who was a healthcare worker with PCR-confirmed SARS-CoV-2 infection or an uninfected control (not recorded which).

This chain links TRBV6-5 with TRBJ1-4; D might be TRBD1 (6 bases). The V gene lost 6 bases and the J gene lost 6 bases, with 14 bases spanning the gap. Germline CDR1 and CDR2: MNHEY and SVGAGI. The CDR3 covers 14 residues. CDR3 in amino acids: CASRKGGSDEKLFF. As DNA, the CDR3 is TGTGCCAGCAGGAAAGGGGGTAGTGATGAAAAACTGTTTTTT.

This clonotype was recorded a few times. V is TRBV7-2 and J is TRBJ2-1, with TRBD1 identical over 9 bases. J was trimmed by 7 bases and V by 2 bases; bases with no gene match: 9. The CDR3 sequence is 16 residues long. The germline CDR1 and CDR2 sequences are SGHTA and FQGNSA. CDR3 residues: CASSLFRDRVRNEQFF. The CDR3 nucleotides read TGTGCCAGCAGCTTATTTCGGGACAGGGTTCGAAATGAGCAGTTCTTC.

CDR3 residues: CASSLSALGNEQFF. The CDR3 bases are TGCGCCAGCAGCTTGTCGGCCTTGGGCAATGAGCAGTTCTTC. This chain connects TRBV5-1 to TRBJ2-1; D gene uncertain. V was cut by 1 base and J by 6 bases, with 11 bases left in between. This CDR3 spans 14 amino acids. Germline V gene data show CDR1 as SGHRS and CDR2 as YFSETQ.

The chain recombines TRBV18 with TRBJ2-7; possibly TRBD2 for D (5 bases). CDR1 KGHSH and CDR2 LQKENI come from the germline V gene. The V gene lost 6 bases and the J gene lost 3 bases, with 12 bases spanning the gap. The CDR3 covers 13 residues. The CDR3 coding sequence is TGTGCCAGCTCCCCCGGGATAAACTACGAGCAGTACTTC. Encoded protein: CASSPGINYEQYF.

The CDR3 region has the DNA TGTGCCAGCAGCTTAGGCTTGGCAGGCAACGCCGGGGACACTGAAGCTTTCTTT. This encodes CASSLGLAGNAGDTEAFF. The chain links TRBV7-9 to TRBJ1-1; D not certain. Trimming shortened V by 1 base and J by 3 bases, and 21 bases separated the two germline ends. Germline V lookup: CDR1 SEHNR, CDR2 FQNEAQ (reference sequence). The CDR3 is 18 residues long. The full variable domain, its missing parts supplied by reference TRBV7-9 and TRBJ1-1, is DTGVSQNPRHKITKRGQNVTFRCDPISEHNRLYWYRQTLGQGPEFLTYFQNEAQLEKSRLLSDRFSAERPKGSFSTLEIQRTEQGDSAMYLCASSLGLAGNAGDTEAFFGQGTRLTVV.